One and the same sample provided the 9 T cell receptor beta chains below, sequenced in a study of blood T cell repertoires in COVID-19. TCRdb's copy holds only in-frame clones and misses some; the assay was immunoSEQ multiplex PCR. The data contain some 120,000 clones, about 80% of them singletons. The sample consisted of peripheral blood. The receptors stem from a man in his forties with active or convalescent COVID-19.

The chain joins TRBV7-9 to TRBJ2-1; weak D call: TRBD2 (5 bases). V lost 10 bases to trimming and J lost 5 bases, with 9 bases between them. Germline-derived CDR1 and CDR2 are SEHNR and FQNEAQ (reference sequence). The CDR3 is 11 amino acids. CDR3 amino acids: CATARDNEQFF. In DNA, the CDR3 is TGTGCCACGGCGAGGGACAATGAGCAGTTCTTC. Based on the CDR3 plus reference TRBV7-9 and TRBJ2-1, the full variable domain is DTGVSQNPRHKITKRGQNVTFRCDPISEHNRLYWYRQTLGQGPEFLTYFQNEAQLEKSRLLSDRFSAERPKGSFSTLEIQRTEQGDSAMYLCATARDNEQFFGPGTRLTVL.

V and J are TRBV2 and TRBJ1-1; D gene ambiguous. Germline values: CDR1 SNHLY, CDR2 FYNNEI. V gave up 4 bases and J gave up 2 bases, with 8 bases separating them. CDR3 length: 13 amino acids. CDR3 in amino acids: CASSVGLNTEAFF. In DNA, the CDR3 is TGTGCCAGCAGTGTTGGACTAAACACTGAAGCTTTCTTT.

This rearrangement joins TRBV19 to TRBJ1-2; 9 bases line up with TRBD1. Germline V lookup: CDR1 LNHDA, CDR2 SQIVND (reference sequence). The CDR3 extends over 14 amino acids. V lost 4 bases and J lost 2; bases outside the gene matches: 2. Here the CDR3 DNA reads TGTGCCAGTAGTAGTGACAGGGGGAACTATGGCTACACCTTC. It encodes CASSSDRGNYGYTF.

This clone was detected only a few times. The chain recombines TRBV7-8 with TRBJ1-5; 7 bases are shared with TRBD1. The CDR3 is 13 amino acids. The germline gives CDR1 SGHVS, CDR2 FQNEAQ. V shed 5 bases, J shed 9 bases, and the junction held 7 bases outside the gene matches. The CDR3 DNA follows: TGTGCCAGCAGCCCCGACAGGGAGTGGCCCCAGCATTTT. Amino acid sequence: CASSPDREWPQHF. Variable domain in full (rest from reference TRBV7-8 and TRBJ1-5): GAGVSQSPRYKVAKRGQDVALRCDPISGHVSLFWYQQALGQGPEFLTYFQNEAQLDKSGLPSDRFFAERPEGSVSTLKIQRTQQEDSAVYLCASSPDREWPQHFGDGTRLSIL.

The gene calls are TRBV19 and TRBJ2-3; 8 nucleotides match TRBD2. Trimming took 7 bases from V and 5 from J; bases not matched to a gene: 20. This CDR3 comprises 18 residues. Germline V CDR1 and CDR2: LNHDA, SQIVND (reference sequence). CDR3: CASTQPVGRGENVDTQYF. DNA of the CDR3: TGTGCCAGTACTCAACCTGTTGGGCGGGGGGAGAATGTAGATACGCAGTATTTT.

The gene calls are TRBV7-9 and TRBJ1-4; perhaps TRBD1 as D (6 bases). Trimming stripped 5 bases from V and 5 bases from J, with 18 bases between. The CDR3 sequence is 16 residues long. Germline V gene lookup returns CDR1 SEHNR and CDR2 FQNEAQ (reference sequence). CDR3 sequence reads: CASSLRQVWGNEKLFF. In nucleotides, the CDR3 is TGTGCCAGCAGCCTACGACAGGTTTGGGGGAATGAAAAACTGTTTTTT.

This clone was counted between two and nine times. The genes are TRBV5-6 and TRBJ1-1, with TRBD1 matching over 10 bases. Per the germline V gene, CDR1 is SGHDT and CDR2 is YYEEEE. The junction had 4 bases not matched to a gene; V was cut back by 2 bases and J by 3 bases. This CDR3 comprises 15 residues. The CDR3 loop reads CASSFTGTGDTEAFF. The CDR3, as DNA: TGTGCCAGCAGCTTCACCGGGACAGGGGACACTGAAGCTTTCTTT.

The chain uses TRBV27 and TRBJ1-6; D not certain. The CDR3 is 13 residues long. Germline assignment: CDR1 MNHEY and CDR2 SMNVEV (reference sequence). Trimming left V 4 bases short and J 5 bases short, with 6 bases between. CDR3 residues: CASSSYNNSPLHF. The CDR3 DNA sequence: TGTGCCAGCAGTTCGTATAATAATTCACCCCTCCACTTT.

This clone showed up just once. The chain has TRBV9 and TRBJ1-2; D remains ambiguous. CDR3 length equals 14 residues. V was shortened by 4 bases and J by 3 bases, with 13 bases between the two germline ends. Germline CDR1 reads SGDLS; CDR2 reads YYNGEE. The CDR3 DNA follows: TGTGCCAGCAGCTCCGAGGGCTACGACTATGGCTACACCTTC. Its protein product is CASSSEGYDYGYTF.